This T cell receptor (beta chain) was retrieved from a study of Ad26.COV2.S vaccination and SARS-CoV-2 variants. Study context: The donor was enrolled in the Ad26.COV2.S arm of the COV1001 trial.

Method: immunoSEQ multiplex PCR; TCRdb's copy keeps in-frame clones and lacks some. Of about 250,000 clones listed, around 88% were seen once; the top ten hold roughly 3%. Treatment of the sample: some 20 received Ad26.COV2.S at low or high dose, single or two shots; roughly 5 received placebo; per-sample allocation not given. The investigators took samples on day 63 after the first vaccine or placebo injection. Aged 18-55 years, donor was enrolled in Boston at some point between 2019 and 2021. Study-level points and caveats: Non-spike TCR breadth was similar in vaccine and placebo recipients.

This CDR3 region has 14 residues. Germline V gene lookup returns CDR1 GTSNPN and CDR2 SVGIG (reference sequence). Deletions cut 1 base from V and 0 bases from J, with 9 bases between. This clone was recorded a few times. Antigen specificity is unknown. The TCR originated in a person between 18 and 60 years old who received the Ad26.COV2.S COVID-19 vaccine or a placebo. Material: peripheral blood, obtained in a trial of Ad26.COV2.S vaccine versus placebo. This chain uses TRBV30 with TRBJ1-2; D is unclear. The CDR3 protein is CAWSGYRANYGYTF. Written as DNA, the CDR3 is TGTGCCTGGAGTGGTTACAGAGCTAACTATGGCTACACCTTC.